A single sample gave rise to the 23 T cell receptor beta chains below, sequenced in a study of shared clonotypes between healthy human individuals. Sequencing was performed with immunoSEQ multiplex PCR; in TCRdb, only in-frame clones are kept and a portion is missing. The sample consists of 2 million to 3 million clones, approximately 90% of them appearing once. The sample taken for sequencing was naive CD4+ T cells sorted from blood. This sample's subset: CD45RA+ positively selected. The source of these receptors is a young man in good health.

The gene calls are TRBV19 and TRBJ1-1; D is possibly TRBD1 (5 bases). Germline lookup yields CDR1 LNHDA and CDR2 SQIVND (reference sequence). The CDR3 loop spans 14 amino acids. V gave up 6 bases and J gave up 0 bases, with 11 bases separating them. The CDR3 DNA reads as TGTGCCAGTAGCGGGGGACGGATGAACACTGAAGCTTTCTTT. This encodes CASSGGRMNTEAFF.

The V call is TRBV7-2, the J call TRBJ2-7; D ambiguous. V was clipped by 2 bases and J by 5 bases, with 7 bases between them. CDR3 size: 12 residues. Germline CDR1 reads SGHTA; CDR2 reads FQGNSA. The CDR3 DNA follows: TGTGCCAGCAGCTTACTAAATAACGAGCAGTACTTC. Translation gives CASSLLNNEQYF.

The rearrangement uses TRBV6-4 and TRBJ1-5; 7 bases align to TRBD1. The CDR3 is 15 amino acids. The V gene end was trimmed by 1 base and the J gene end by 2 bases; junction bases not matched to a gene: 2. Germline values: CDR1 MRHNA, CDR2 SNTAGT. CDR3 protein: CASSDWTGCNQPQHF. Written as DNA, the CDR3 is TGTGCCAGCAGTGACTGGACAGGTTGCAATCAGCCCCAGCATTTT.

This sequence joins TRBV30 and TRBJ2-2, with 9 bases lining up with TRBD1. With V trimmed by 2 bases and J by 5 bases, 9 bases remained unmatched. CDR3 length: 16 amino acids. In germline, CDR1 is GTSNPN, CDR2 SVGIG (reference sequence). The CDR3 sequence is CAWSLKTGGGTGELFF. In DNA, the CDR3 is TGTGCCTGGAGTCTTAAAACAGGGGGCGGTACCGGGGAGCTGTTTTTT.

Points on this clone: The same CDR3 also results from other DNA sequences found in this sample. This sequence joins TRBV18 and TRBJ1-1; D is unresolved. V was pared by 0 bases and J by 1 base, with 9 bases between. From germline, CDR1 is KGHSH and CDR2 LQKENI. CDR3 length equals 15 residues. As DNA, the CDR3 is TGTGCCAGCTCACCACCAGGGCTCCCGAACACTGAAGCTTTCTTT. Protein product: CASSPPGLPNTEAFF.

The chain recombines TRBV12-5 with TRBJ2-7, with TRBD2 matching over 13 bases. CDR3 length equals 17 residues. Germline-derived CDR1 and CDR2 are LGHNT and FRNRAP. The trim removed 2 bases at V and 8 bases at J, leaving 12 bases unmatched. CDR3 in DNA: TGTGCTAGTGGTTTGACACCCGGGACTAGCGGGGAGTTACAGCAGTACTTC. Its translation: CASGLTPGTSGELQQYF. Full variable domain (outside the CDR3, taken from reference TRBV12-5 and TRBJ2-7): DARVTQTPRHKVTEMGQEVTMRCQPILGHNTVFWYRQTMMQGLELLAYFRNRAPLDDSGMPKDRFSAEMPDATLATLKIQPSEPRDSAVYFCASGLTPGTSGELQQYFGPGTRLTVT.

CDR3 DNA: TGCAGCGTTGTTCTAGGACCCGGGGAGCTGTTTTTT. It encodes CSVVLGPGELFF. J is TRBJ2-2 and V is TRBV29-1; no definite D call. The CDR3 is 12 amino acids. Germline V gives CDR1 SQVTM, CDR2 ANQGSEA. V dropped 4 bases and J dropped 6 bases, with 9 bases sitting between them.

The V gene is TRBV5-6, the J gene TRBJ2-6, with no clear D. The CDR3 extends over 15 amino acids. V was pared by 4 bases and J by 0 bases, with 8 bases between. Germline loops: CDR1 SGHDT, CDR2 YYEEEE. CDR3 coding DNA: TGTGCCAGCAGCCAGACCTACTCTGGGGCCAACGTCCTGACTTTC. Amino acid sequence: CASSQTYSGANVLTF.

The V gene is TRBV6-4, the J gene TRBJ2-1, with 10 bases aligning to TRBD2. From germline, CDR1 is MRHNA and CDR2 SNTAGT. V lost 4 bases to trimming and J lost 8 bases; unmatched junction nucleotides: 8. The CDR3 spans 15 residues. The CDR3 DNA reads TGTGCCAGCAGTGCGGCTAGCGGGAGAAATGATGAGCAGTTCTTC. It translates to CASSAASGRNDEQFF.

The chain employs TRBV5-3 and TRBJ2-5; TRBD1 is a possible D gene (6 bases). TRBV5-3 falls under the ORF class, with uncertain function. The CDR3 has 14 residues. V was pared by 4 bases and J by 7 bases, with 17 bases between. DNA for the CDR3: TGTGCCAGAAGCCCTTCCCTTATCAGGGGGACCCAGTACTTC. It encodes CARSPSLIRGTQYF.

The rearrangement uses TRBV5-1 and TRBJ2-3; D gene unclear. Germline CDR1 SGHRS, CDR2 YFSETQ. CDR3 length: 15 amino acids. Trimming pared 1 base from V and 5 bases from J, leaving 14 bases between. The CDR3 loop reads CASSLFLPPGDTQYF. CDR3 DNA sequence: TGCGCCAGCAGCTTGTTCCTTCCTCCGGGAGATACGCAGTATTTT.

As to this clone: A read error may produce the germline difference seen at one junction end. The chain uses TRBV4-1 and TRBJ2-7, with D unresolved. The CDR3 covers 15 residues. Germline V gene data show CDR1 as MGHRA and CDR2 as YSYEKL. DNA of the CDR3: TGCGCCAGCGGCCAAGATTTCACGGGTACCTACGAGCAGTACTTC. Its translation is CASGQDFTGTYEQYF.

The chain uses TRBV6-1 and TRBJ1-5, with a possible D match to TRBD1 (6 bases). CDR1 is MNHNS and CDR2 is SASEGT in the germline V gene. V was cut by 6 bases and J by 2 bases, with 14 bases left in between. The CDR3 is made up of 15 amino acids. The CDR3 DNA reads TGTGCCAGCAGCGGGCAGGGGAAGGGCAATCAGCCCCAGCATTTT. This codes for CASSGQGKGNQPQHF.

V and J are TRBV30 and TRBJ2-7; 10 positions match TRBD2. With V trimmed by 2 bases and J by 2 bases, 15 bases remained unmatched. CDR1 and CDR2 from the germline V gene are GTSNPN and SVGIG (reference sequence). The CDR3 has 18 residues. CDR3 in amino acids: CAWSRGNSGRLLTYEQYF. As DNA, the CDR3 is TGTGCCTGGAGTAGAGGAAATAGCGGGAGGTTGTTGACCTACGAGCAGTACTTC.

Details on this clone: At one boundary the junction diverges from the germline segment, which might be a read error. J is TRBJ2-7 and V is TRBV6-5, with 10 bases identical to TRBD1. Germline V CDR1 and CDR2: MNHEY, SVGAGI. The CDR3 spans 16 residues. The CDR3 coding sequence is TGTGCCAGCAGGTACTCCTGGGGACAGGGGACCTACGAGCAGTACTTC. Translating gives CASRYSWGQGTYEQYF.

V usage is TRBV5-8 and J usage is TRBJ2-3; 12 bases map to TRBD2. CDR3 length: 18 amino acids. V dropped 0 bases and J dropped 1; count of bases not matched to a gene: 6. CDR1 and CDR2 from the germline V gene are SGHTS and YDEGEE. CDR3 sequence reads: CASSLGLAGVWGTDTQYF. The DNA for the CDR3 is TGTGCCAGCAGCTTGGGACTAGCGGGAGTATGGGGCACAGATACGCAGTATTTT.

About this clone: The same CDR3 can be traced to other DNA sequences in this sample. This chain joins TRBV5-1 and TRBJ1-4; 11 nucleotides line up with TRBD1. Germline CDR1 SGHRS, CDR2 YFSETQ. The CDR3 is 15 amino acids. V was pared by 3 bases and J by 5 bases, with 3 bases of the junction left unmatched. The CDR3 loop reads CASSSGQGANEKLFF. The CDR3 nucleotides are TGCGCCAGCAGCTCCGGACAGGGGGCGAATGAAAAACTGTTTTTT.

Comment on this clone: Other DNA sequences in this specimen translate into the identical CDR3. The chain carries TRBV6-5 and TRBJ1-2; no clear D. Trimming took 2 bases from V and 2 from J, leaving 6 bases between them. Germline CDR1 MNHEY, CDR2 SVGAGI. The CDR3 sequence is 13 residues long. In nucleotides, the CDR3 is TGTGCCAGCAGTTACCAGGACAACTATGGCTACACCTTC. Its protein is CASSYQDNYGYTF.

The V call is TRBV30, the J call TRBJ1-4; D gene ambiguous. V shed 2 bases and J shed 6 bases, with 16 bases lying between them. Germline V lookup: CDR1 GTSNPN, CDR2 SVGIG (reference sequence). The CDR3 sequence is 15 residues long. CDR3 DNA: TGTGCCTGGAGTATAACGGCCCGTGGTGATGAAAAACTGTTTTTT. Translation: CAWSITARGDEKLFF.

This rearrangement joins TRBV7-9 to TRBJ2-4; D possibly corresponds to TRBD2 (6 bases). Looked up from germline, CDR1 is SEHNR and CDR2 is FQNEAQ (reference sequence). The length of the CDR3 is 16 residues. The V end lost 1 base, the J end lost 6 bases, and 16 bases lay between the germline ends. The CDR3 DNA sequence: TGTGCCAGCAGCTTAGTGGCCAAGGACTATGGAAACATTCAGTACTTC. It encodes CASSLVAKDYGNIQYF.

This rearrangement joins TRBV5-6 to TRBJ2-2; TRBD2 matches at 9 bases. J was trimmed by 6 bases and V by 3 bases; bases with no gene match: 3. Germline V lookup: CDR1 SGHDT, CDR2 YYEEEE. The CDR3 runs 14 residues. CDR3: CASSWGLAAGELFF. CDR3 nucleotide sequence: TGTGCCAGCAGCTGGGGACTAGCTGCCGGGGAGCTGTTTTTT. The full variable domain, with the rest looked up from reference TRBV5-6 and TRBJ2-2, is DAGVTQSPTHLIKTRGQQVTLRCSPKSGHDTVSWYQQALGQGPQFIFQYYEEEERQRGNFPDRFSGHQFPNYSSELNVNALLLGDSALYLCASSWGLAAGELFFGEGSRLTVL.

Remarks on this clone: The sample has other DNA sequences that encode this CDR3 too. The chain has TRBV4-3 and TRBJ2-7; D is uncertain. The CDR3 extends over 14 amino acids. Germline CDR1 reads LGHNA; CDR2 reads YSLEER. Trimming took off 1 base at V and 4 bases at J, with 11 bases between the two ends. The CDR3, as DNA: TGCGCCAGCAGCCAAGGGCGACGGTCTTACGAGCAGTACTTC. It codes for CASSQGRRSYEQYF.

The CDR3 sequence: CASSEQGTSGSRGQFF. The CDR3 coding sequence is TGCGCCAGCAGTGAGCAGGGGACTAGCGGTTCCCGGGGGCAGTTCTTC. The chain recombines TRBV10-2 with TRBJ2-1, with 11 bases lining up with TRBD2. CDR3 length: 16 amino acids. Germline V lookup: CDR1 WSHSY, CDR2 SAAADI. With V trimmed by 2 bases and J by 12 bases, 12 bases remained unmatched.